This T cell receptor beta chain stems from a study of T-cell reconstitution after alpha-beta-depleted transplantation in children. Trimming removed 4 bases at V and 1 base at J, with 24 bases between. This CDR3 region has 19 residues. The germline V gene encodes CDR1 SGHRS and CDR2 YFSETQ. The authors prepared the TCRbeta library with unique molecular identifiers. TCRdb re-called the PCR reads with MiXCR, one entry per CDR3 protein. The table has 500,000 or so distinct CDR3 sequences, 30% to 35% seen once. The specimen comprised PBMCs from the stem cell graft donor, sampled from the stem cell graft. This receptor was obtained from a human donor who donated a stem cell graft to a child with aplastic anemia. The chain is built from TRBV5-1 and TRBJ2-1; tentative D call: TRBD2 (6 bases). CDR3 amino acids: CASSAAGTLIAGSYNEQFF. Written as DNA, the CDR3 is TGCGCCAGCAGCGCCGCCGGGACTCTTATTGCAGGGTCCTACAATGAGCAGTTCTTC.